The 12 T cell receptor beta chains given below trace back to one sample, sequenced in a study of beta chain features in type 1 diabetes listed by TCRdb under 2018. Broader findings and caveats from the paper: A moderate but significant shortening of TCRB CDR3 length was observed in type 1 diabetes patients in all four CD4+ subsets.

Library preparation employed the immunoSEQ multiplex PCR assay. All of the isolated RNA was reverse transcribed with the High Capacity cDNA Reverse Transcription Kit, so expressed TCRB transcripts were sequenced. TCRdb holds this immuneACCESS table with in-frame rearrangements only. Some clones are missing; in checked studies, unresolved V genes explain under half, and the rest has no known cause. The sample table shows hundreds of thousands of clones, and roughly 13% are seen once. The top ten constitute 0.04% of the sample. No antigen has been identified for these receptors. The specimen sequenced was naive CD4+ T cells from blood. Read against the paper, the sample's cell subset or site label means: true naive CD4+ T cells. Receptors were obtained from a man aged 18 to 29 with type 1 diabetes.

The rearrangement uses TRBV11-2 and TRBJ2-1; D is possibly TRBD1 or TRBD2 (5 bases each). The CDR3 is 13 amino acids. Trimming left V 3 bases short and J 11 bases short, with 14 bases between. In germline, CDR1 is SGHAT, CDR2 FQNNGV. CDR3 sequence: CASSLGVQGKQFF. The CDR3 DNA follows: TGTGCCAGCAGCTTGGGAGTTCAGGGTAAGCAGTTCTTC. The full variable domain, its missing parts supplied by reference TRBV11-2 and TRBJ2-1, is EAGVAQSPRYKIIEKRQSVAFWCNPISGHATLYWYQQILGQGPKLLIQFQNNGVVDDSQLPKDRFSAERLKGVDSTLKIQPAKLEDSAVYLCASSLGVQGKQFFGPGTRLTVL.

The chain joins TRBV7-2 to TRBJ1-6; a possible D gene is TRBD1 (6 bases). V lost 6 bases to trimming and J lost 10 bases, with 22 bases between them. The CDR3 is 16 amino acids. Germline CDR1 and CDR2: SGHTA and FQGNSA. The CDR3 DNA is TGTGCCAGCAGGAAAGAACAGGGAGTTGTAGGATCACCCCTCCACTTT. Translated: CASRKEQGVVGSPLHF.

This rearrangement joins TRBV30 to TRBJ1-1, with D uncertain. Germline lookup yields CDR1 GTSNPN and CDR2 SVGIG (reference sequence). This CDR3 is built from 13 residues. The V and J ends lost 0 bases and 8 bases respectively, with 13 bases between them. CDR3 nucleotide sequence: TGTGCCTGGAGTGTTTTGGTCCGGCAAGAAGCTTTCTTT. It translates to CAWSVLVRQEAFF.

This clone was observed a few times. The genes are TRBV6-6 and TRBJ1-1; TRBD1 agrees at 9 bases. Trimming cost V 2 bases and J 3 bases; bases outside gene matches: 7. Germline V gives CDR1 MNHNY, CDR2 SVGAGI (reference sequence). The CDR3 has 16 amino acids. This chain's CDR3 is CASSYPNRGLDTEAFF. DNA of the CDR3: TGTGCCAGCAGTTACCCAAACAGGGGGCTGGACACTGAAGCTTTCTTT.

The rearrangement links TRBV7-2 to TRBJ1-6, with D perhaps TRBD1 (5 bases). V lost 7 bases and J lost 8, with 18 bases in between. The germline V gene has CDR1 SGHTA and CDR2 FQGNSA. This CDR3 is built from 15 residues. The CDR3 here is CASTPLRGTDSPLHF. CDR3 nucleotide sequence: TGTGCCAGCACCCCCTTAAGAGGGACGGATTCACCCCTCCACTTT.

V is TRBV6-1 and J is TRBJ2-7; 10 bases map to TRBD1. The CDR3 runs to 15 residues. With V trimmed by 6 bases and J by 0 bases, 5 bases remained unmatched. Germline-derived CDR1 and CDR2 are MNHNS and SASEGT. CDR3 sequence: CASRLTGGASYEQYF. The CDR3 DNA is TGTGCCAGCAGGCTGACAGGGGGCGCCTCCTACGAGCAGTACTTC.

This clone was detected a few times. The chain has TRBV28 and TRBJ2-2; no clear D gene. The ends were cut back, 5 bases at V and 1 base at J, with 14 bases in the middle. CDR1 MDHEN and CDR2 SYDVKM come from the germline V gene. CDR3 size: 16 residues. The CDR3 loop reads CASSSPRHRNTGELFF. DNA of the CDR3: TGTGCCAGCAGTAGTCCCAGGCATCGGAACACCGGGGAGCTGTTTTTT. The full variable domain, completed using reference TRBV28 and TRBJ2-2, is DVKVTQSSRYLVKRTGEKVFLECVQDMDHENMFWYRQDPGLGLRLIYFSYDVKMKEKGDIPEGYSVSREKKERFSLILESASTNQTSMYLCASSSPRHRNTGELFFGEGSRLTVL.

The chain recombines TRBV29-1 with TRBJ1-1, with a weak D call TRBD1 (5 bases). The CDR3 spans 14 residues. Trimming left V 6 bases short and J 4 bases short, with 18 bases between. CDR1 is SQVTM and CDR2 is ANQGSEA in the germline V gene. The CDR3 protein is CSVAWDWGGTEAFF. The CDR3 bases are TGCAGCGTGGCCTGGGACTGGGGAGGCACTGAAGCTTTCTTT.

The V gene is TRBV9, the J gene TRBJ1-2, with a tentative D call TRBD1 (6 bases). CDR3 length: 15 amino acids. Germline values: CDR1 SGDLS, CDR2 YYNGEE. V lost 0 bases, J lost 4 bases, and 13 bases lay in between. The CDR3 DNA reads TGTGCCAGCAGCGTAGACCCGACAGGCCCCTATGGCTACACCTTC. It yields the protein CASSVDPTGPYGYTF.

In its sample, this clone was seen a few times. The genes are TRBV6-5 and TRBJ1-2; D is undetermined. Germline CDR1 is MNHEY and CDR2 is SVGAGI. Trimming pared 0 bases from V and 4 bases from J, leaving 12 bases between. The CDR3 extends over 15 amino acids. This chain's CDR3 is CASSYSIAQPYGYTF. CDR3 nucleotides: TGTGCCAGCAGTTACTCGATCGCACAGCCCTATGGCTACACCTTC.

Only a few counts were recorded for this clone. J is TRBJ2-3 and V is TRBV29-1, with 12 bases lining up with TRBD1. Trimming cost V 7 bases and J 8 bases; bases outside gene matches: 10. The CDR3 runs to 14 residues. Germline assignment: CDR1 SQVTM and CDR2 ANQGSEA. As DNA, the CDR3 is TGCAGCGCCCGCCCCGGGACAGGGGGCGGTACGCAGTATTTT. Residues: CSARPGTGGGTQYF.

The chain carries TRBV29-1 and TRBJ2-5; weak D call: TRBD2 (5 bases). The CDR3 is 12 amino acids. CDR1 SQVTM and CDR2 ANQGSEA come from the germline V gene. Trimming stripped 7 bases from V and 3 bases from J, with 12 bases between. The DNA of the CDR3 is TGCAGCGCTTTAAGCGGCGAAGAGACCCAGTACTTC. Residues: CSALSGEETQYF.